Below, 30 T cell receptor beta chains from the same sample are listed, as sequenced in a study of T-cell reconstitution after alpha-beta-depleted transplantation in children. The TCRbeta library incorporated unique molecular identifiers. TCRdb called the PCR reads again in MiXCR, with one record for every CDR3 protein. This sample carries under 400,000 distinct CDR3 sequences, around 25% of them seen once, and the ten largest clones take about a tenth. The material was PBMCs, mostly from graft donor cells, obtained 180 days after TCRalphabeta/CD19-depleted stem cell transplant. All receptors come from a male patient younger than 18 who had a stem cell transplant for acute lymphoblastic leukemia, so the T cells may come from the graft donor.

The chain joins TRBV4-1 to TRBJ2-2, with TRBD2 identical over 13 bases. V lost 4 bases, J lost 6 bases, and 14 bases stayed unmatched. Germline V lookup: CDR1 MGHRA, CDR2 YSYEKL. This CDR3 spans 19 amino acids. The CDR3 DNA reads as TGCGCCAGCAGCCGAAGCGGGACTAGCGGGGTCTTAGGTGCCGGGGAGCTGTTTTTT. This translates into CASSRSGTSGVLGAGELFF.

CDR3 sequence (DNA): TGTGCCAGCACCGAACCTCAGGGGCTCCTGACCCAGCGGTGGCAGTTCTTC. This gives the protein CASTEPQGLLTQRWQFF. The chain has TRBV12-3 or TRBV12-4 and TRBJ2-1, with a weak D call TRBD1 (6 bases). Between the trimmed V and J ends, which lost 7 bases and 12 bases, there was a span of 31 bases. The CDR3 runs to 17 residues.

V gene TRBV20-1 combines with J gene TRBJ2-5; the D gene is possibly TRBD1 (6 bases). V dropped 2 bases and J dropped 5 bases, with 15 bases sitting between them. Germline V lookup: CDR1 DFQATT, CDR2 SNEGSKA (reference sequence). This CDR3 has 14 residues. CDR3 in amino acids: CSARLDRIQETQYF. CDR3 in DNA: TGCAGTGCTAGATTAGACAGGATCCAGGAGACCCAGTACTTC.

V and J are TRBV5-1 and TRBJ2-3; the D is unclear. This CDR3 is 13 amino acids long. The germline V and J ends were trimmed by 1 base and 5 bases, with 8 bases remaining between them. Germline lookup yields CDR1 SGHRS and CDR2 YFSETQ. The CDR3: CASSLSLKDTQYF. The CDR3 DNA reads TGCGCCAGCAGCTTGTCCTTAAAAGATACGCAGTATTTT.

With regard to this clonotype: Possible read error: a much larger clone is one base away. CDR3 nucleotide sequence: TGTGCCAGCATTGGAGAGACCTACAATGAGCAGTTCTTC. This translates into CASIGETYNEQFF. The gene calls are TRBV12-3 or TRBV12-4 and TRBJ2-1; no clear D gene. This CDR3 has 13 residues. Trimming left V 7 bases short and J 2 bases short, with 9 bases between.

The rearrangement joins TRBV7-2 to TRBJ2-5, with 13 bases matching TRBD2. Germline loops: CDR1 SGHTA, CDR2 FQGNSA. The ends lost 1 base at V and 13 bases at J; junction bases unmatched: 6. This CDR3 contains 14 residues. CDR3 amino acids: CASSLGALAGGPYF. The CDR3 coding sequence is TGTGCCAGCAGCTTAGGCGCACTAGCGGGAGGGCCGTACTTC.

The V call is TRBV5-1, the J call TRBJ2-5; D possibly corresponds to TRBD2 (6 bases). CDR3 length: 15 amino acids. Germline V gene sequence: CDR1 SGHRS, CDR2 YFSETQ. V was cut by 5 bases and J by 2 bases, with 16 bases left in between. In DNA form, the CDR3 reads TGCGCCAGCAGTCTGGCGGGGCCCGCACAAGAGACCCAGTACTTC. This codes for CASSLAGPAQETQYF.

V is TRBV19 and J is TRBJ2-3; 7 nucleotides match TRBD2. Germline lookup yields CDR1 LNHDA and CDR2 SQIVND (reference sequence). The CDR3 sequence is 16 residues long. V lost 5 bases and J lost 1; bases outside the gene matches: 9. CDR3 sequence reads: CASSLRLATGTDTQYF. CDR3 coding DNA: TGTGCCAGTAGTCTCCGACTAGCAACCGGCACAGATACGCAGTATTTT.

This clonotype was seen more than once but under ten times. The rearrangement uses TRBV5-6 and TRBJ2-1; D unresolved. The V end was cut by 0 bases, the J end by 0 bases, with 7 bases between. Germline assignment: CDR1 SGHDT and CDR2 YYEEEE. The CDR3 is made up of 15 amino acids. As DNA, the CDR3 is TGTGCCAGCAGCTTGGGTGCTTACTCCTACAATGAGCAGTTCTTC. Its translation: CASSLGAYSYNEQFF.

A few counts support this clonotype. The chain uses TRBV4-1 and TRBJ2-7; the D is unclear. Germline V CDR1 and CDR2: MGHRA, YSYEKL. With 2 bases removed from V and 0 bases from J, the gap between germline ends came to 11 bases. The CDR3 spans 15 residues. The CDR3 loop is CASSQSDPFSYEQYF. As DNA, the CDR3 is TGCGCCAGCAGCCAATCCGACCCGTTCTCCTACGAGCAGTACTTC.

This clonotype was seen a few times. The genes are TRBV4-1 and TRBJ1-2, with D uncertain. Germline CDR1 MGHRA, CDR2 YSYEKL. V lost 0 bases and J lost 4, with 12 bases in between. This CDR3 has 15 residues. CDR3 DNA sequence: TGCGCCAGCAGCCAAGAGGCAGGTTTCTTCTATGGCTACACCTTC. It translates to CASSQEAGFFYGYTF.

The rearrangement joins TRBV7-8 to TRBJ2-7; D might be TRBD1 (6 bases). V lost 7 bases and J lost 4, with 11 bases in between. This CDR3 has 12 residues. Germline V gives CDR1 SGHVS, CDR2 FQNEAQ. The CDR3 is CASTRTDYEQYF. CDR3 DNA: TGTGCCAGCACGCGGACAGATTACGAGCAGTACTTC. Based on the CDR3 plus reference TRBV7-8 and TRBJ2-7, the full variable domain is GAGVSQSPRYKVAKRGQDVALRCDPISGHVSLFWYQQALGQGPEFLTYFQNEAQLDKSGLPSDRFFAERPEGSVSTLKIQRTQQEDSAVYLCASTRTDYEQYFGPGTRLTVT.

CDR3 sequence reads: CASRGADVTFLYNEQFF. The CDR3, as DNA: TGTGCCAGCAGGGGGGCAGACGTGACCTTCCTGTACAATGAGCAGTTCTTC. The chain employs TRBV2 and TRBJ2-1, with D possibly matching TRBD1 (6 bases). The CDR3 totals 17 residues. CDR1 and CDR2 from the germline V gene are SNHLY and FYNNEI. V was pared by 6 bases and J by 4 bases, with 22 bases between.

This clonotype was recorded many times. V is TRBV5-1 and J is TRBJ2-1; the D gene could be TRBD1 or TRBD2 (5 bases each). This CDR3 comprises 14 residues. CDR1 and CDR2 (germline): SGHRS, YFSETQ. The germline V and J ends were trimmed by 6 bases and 6 bases, with 16 bases remaining between them. CDR3 loop: CASTLWGRGNEQFF. As DNA, the CDR3 is TGCGCCAGCACCCTCTGGGGACGCGGCAATGAGCAGTTCTTC.

The chain uses TRBV24-1 and TRBJ2-1; no reliable D call. This CDR3 is 13 amino acids long. Germline V CDR1 and CDR2: KGHDR, SFDVKD. Trimming stripped 3 bases from V and 3 bases from J, with 5 bases between. DNA of the CDR3: TGTGCCACCAGTGATGTCGGCTACAATGAGCAGTTCTTC. Translation gives CATSDVGYNEQFF.

The V call is TRBV28, the J call TRBJ2-5; 8 bases are shared with TRBD2. This CDR3 spans 14 amino acids. Trimming cost V 10 bases and J 2 bases; bases outside gene matches: 9. The germline V gene has CDR1 MDHEN and CDR2 SYDVKM. The CDR3 coding sequence is TGTGCCACCTCGCTAGCTAGCGGGCAAGAGACCCAGTACTTC. It is translated as CATSLASGQETQYF.

CDR3 nucleotides: TGCGCCAGCAGCCTCCGGGTCCCCTACGAGCAGTACTTC. This gives the protein CASSLRVPYEQYF. The chain recombines TRBV5-1 with TRBJ2-7, with unresolved D. The germline gives CDR1 SGHRS, CDR2 YFSETQ. Trimming removed 4 bases from V and 2 bases from J, with 10 bases in between. This CDR3 contains 13 residues.

This clonotype has a handful of counts. The rearrangement uses TRBV6-1 and TRBJ2-3; tentatively, D is TRBD2 (6 bases). V lost 6 bases, J lost 3 bases, and 10 bases lay in between. Per germline, CDR1 MNHNS and CDR2 SASEGT. This CDR3 is built from 13 residues. CDR3 in amino acids: CASSREATDTQYF. Here the CDR3 DNA reads TGTGCCAGCAGCAGGGAGGCGACAGATACGCAGTATTTT.

The sample holds one count of this clonotype. The V and J genes are TRBV9 and TRBJ1-5, with a weak D call TRBD1 (6 bases). The CDR3 runs 14 residues. Trimming stripped 1 base from V and 2 bases from J, with 7 bases between. Germline V gene data show CDR1 as SGDLS and CDR2 as YYNGEE. CDR3 sequence reads: CASSVSGGNQPQHF. The DNA for the CDR3 is TGTGCCAGCAGCGTATCAGGGGGCAATCAGCCCCAGCATTTT. Supplemented by reference TRBV9 and TRBJ1-5, the full variable domain reads DSGVTQTPKHLITATGQRVTLRCSPRSGDLSVYWYQQSLDQGLQFLIQYYNGEERAKGNILERFSAQQFPDLHSELNLSSLELGDSALYFCASSVSGGNQPQHFGDGTRLSIL.

The chain joins TRBV18 to TRBJ1-4, with 7 bases identical to TRBD1. The germline V gene encodes CDR1 KGHSH and CDR2 LQKENI. The CDR3 contains 16 residues. Losses at the gene ends were 2 bases for V and 3 bases for J; bases not matched to a gene: 6. The CDR3 loop reads CASSPRAGTANEKLFF. In DNA, the CDR3 is TGTGCCAGCTCACCAAGGGCAGGGACAGCTAATGAAAAACTGTTTTTT. The complete variable domain, with remaining parts taken from reference TRBV18 and TRBJ1-4, reads NAGVMQNPRHLVRRRGQEARLRCSPMKGHSHVYWYRQLPEEGLKFMVYLQKENIIDESGMPKERFSAEFPKEGPSILRIQQVVRGDSAAYFCASSPRAGTANEKLFFGSGTQLSVL.

DNA for the CDR3: TGTGCCAGCAGGGGGGTGAGGGACGGCTACGAGCAGTACTTC. Its protein product is CASRGVRDGYEQYF. This chain links TRBV6-1 with TRBJ2-7; either TRBD1 or TRBD2 may supply D (5 bases each). Germline CDR1 reads MNHNS; CDR2 reads SASEGT. The germline V and J ends were trimmed by 6 bases and 3 bases, with 15 bases remaining between them. The CDR3 spans 14 residues.

This clonotype was counted at least ten times. The chain has TRBV7-2 and TRBJ2-5; D remains ambiguous. V lost 1 base, J lost 5 bases, and 5 bases lay in between. Per the germline V gene, CDR1 is SGHTA and CDR2 is FQGNSA. This CDR3 is built from 12 residues. The CDR3 loop is CASSLGAETQYF. The DNA of the CDR3 is TGTGCCAGCAGCTTAGGAGCTGAGACCCAGTACTTC.

Only one count was recorded for this clonotype. A much larger clone differs by one base, so this may be a read error. The chain has TRBV12-3 or TRBV12-4 and TRBJ1-2; D call uncertain. The CDR3 contains 14 residues. This CDR3 reads CASSSNVFNYGYPF. The CDR3 DNA reads as TGTGCCAGCAGTTCAAACGTATTCAACTATGGCTACCCCTTC.

V usage is TRBV5-1 and J usage is TRBJ1-5; 7 bases agree with TRBD1. V gave up 2 bases and J gave up 4 bases; unmatched junction bases: 6. The CDR3 length is 15 residues. Per the germline V gene, CDR1 is SGHRS and CDR2 is YFSETQ. The CDR3: CASSFAGQLNQPQHF. DNA of the CDR3: TGCGCCAGCAGCTTTGCGGGACAGTTGAATCAGCCCCAGCATTTT.

This chain connects TRBV2 to TRBJ2-1; no clear D gene. This CDR3 comprises 15 residues. Deletions cut 7 bases from V and 3 bases from J, with 16 bases between. CDR1 and CDR2 from the germline V gene are SNHLY and FYNNEI. The CDR3 nucleotides read TGTGCCAGCATCAATGGGTACCATGGCTACAATGAGCAGTTCTTC. This codes for CASINGYHGYNEQFF.

The rearrangement links TRBV18 to TRBJ2-7; the match to TRBD1 covers 9 bases. CDR1 KGHSH and CDR2 LQKENI come from the germline V gene. CDR3 length: 15 residues. J was trimmed by 4 bases and V by 3 bases; bases with no gene match: 7. The CDR3 bases are TGTGCCAGCTCACCGGAGACAGGGGGTGGTTACGAGCAGTACTTC. Translating it yields CASSPETGGGYEQYF.

The gene calls are TRBV7-9 and TRBJ2-7, with D possibly TRBD1 on 6 matching bases. Trimming stripped 6 bases from V and 2 bases from J, with 11 bases between. The CDR3 runs 13 residues. Germline V gives CDR1 SEHNR, CDR2 FQNEAQ (reference sequence). The CDR3 sequence is CASSRTATYEQYF. CDR3 bases: TGTGCCAGCAGTAGGACAGCTACCTACGAGCAGTACTTC.

The chain has TRBV7-3 and TRBJ2-1; 11 bases fit TRBD2. After removal of 5 bases from V and 3 bases from J, the junction contained 6 bases not matched to a gene. The CDR3 is made up of 16 amino acids. Germline CDR1 SGHTA, CDR2 FQGTGA. The CDR3 nucleotides are TGTGCCAGCAGCCAGAGACTAGCGGGAATCTACAATGAGCAGTTCTTC. It codes for CASSQRLAGIYNEQFF.

The V gene is TRBV7-2, the J gene TRBJ1-3; D is ambiguous. Between the trimmed V and J ends, which lost 2 bases and 0 bases, there was a span of 8 bases. The CDR3 is made up of 15 amino acids. From germline, CDR1 is SGHTA and CDR2 FQGNSA. CDR3 nucleotide sequence: TGTGCCAGCAGCTTATTACGACTCTCTGGAAACACCATATATTTT. Its translation is CASSLLRLSGNTIYF.

This clonotype was observed a few times. Written as DNA, the CDR3 is TGCAGTGCTAGAGACAGACTAGCGGGTCTCAAAAACATTCAGTACTTC. Amino acid sequence: CSARDRLAGLKNIQYF. V usage is TRBV20-1 and J usage is TRBJ2-4, with TRBD2 matching over 10 bases. Germline V gives CDR1 DFQATT, CDR2 SNEGSKA (reference sequence). The CDR3 extends over 16 amino acids. Losses at the gene ends were 0 bases for V and 3 bases for J; bases not matched to a gene: 5.